This T cell receptor beta chain was sequenced in a study of blood T cells in healthy people across ages. Primers used in a second PCR of about 6 to 11 cycles were a sample-barcoded 5' primer and a J-beta primer mix. Each cDNA molecule carried a tag from a template-switch adaptor that contained 12 random nucleotides. MiXCR was run by TCRdb on the 5' RACE reads, yielding one entry per CDR3 protein. The sample contains about 720,000 distinct CDR3 sequences, approximately 21% of which appear only once. Findings and limits, study-wide: The study could not conclusively compare naive and antigen-experienced cells, given its unsorted PBMCs. Diversity estimates drawn from one million T cells were deemed underestimates.

The germline gives CDR1 ENHRY, CDR2 SYGVKD. This CDR3 has 14 residues. With 2 bases clipped from V and 4 bases from J, the junction kept 1 base outside the gene matches. The sample holds a few counts of this clonotype. What it binds is not known. Staff drew 9 to 10 milliliters of peripheral blood from each donor. The sequencing sample was made of blood. This sequence originates from a man in his 70s in good health. This chain uses TRBV10-3 with TRBJ2-3, with TRBD1 identical over 9 bases. The CDR3 here is CAISERDRADTQYF. CDR3 nucleotide sequence: TGTGCCATCAGTGAGCGGGACAGGGCAGATACGCAGTATTTT.